The text below deals with one T cell receptor (beta chain). Its antigen is as yet unknown. The sample is drawn from a study of cytotoxic CD8 clonotypes in ibrutinib-treated CLL. General study findings and limits: Clonality was higher at ibrutinib response and returned toward baseline at progression.

The V end lost 5 bases, the J end lost 4 bases, and 9 bases lay between the germline ends. The CDR3 sequence is 13 residues long. CDR1 is SGHNT, CDR2 YENEEA, per germline. Produced via immunoSEQ multiplex PCR; TCRdb's table is partial and in-frame only. The table lists more than 110,000 clones, more than 85% of them singletons. Sequencing was performed on PBMCs, taken after 12 months of ibrutinib treatment. The source is a human donor with chronic lymphocytic leukemia. The chain combines TRBV11-3 with TRBJ2-1; TRBD1 might be the D (5 bases). CDR3 loop: CASSDSSYNEQFF. CDR3 bases: TGTGCCAGCAGCGACAGTTCGTACAATGAGCAGTTCTTC.